The 18 T cell receptor beta chains below all came from one sample that was sequenced in a study of TIL therapy for anti-PD-1-resistant metastatic lung cancer. Time point described: pre-treatment sample, taken before nivolumab and TIL therapy. Most excised metastases sampled were pleural nodules or supraclavicular lymph nodes. The libraries were made with immunoSEQ v3. Produced via immunoSEQ multiplex PCR; TCRdb's table is partial and in-frame only. The sample yields 25,000 to 30,000 clones, over 55% seen once. Sequenced here: tumor tissue, sampled at baseline. The receptors here all came from a person between 25 and 79 years old with non-small cell lung cancer.

This clone appeared once. The gene calls are TRBV7-2 and TRBJ1-1; TRBD1 matches 7 bases. Germline V gene lookup returns CDR1 SGHTA and CDR2 FQGNSA. V dropped 3 bases and J dropped 2; count of bases not matched to a gene: 3. This CDR3 is 14 amino acids long. The DNA for the CDR3 is TGTGCCAGCAGCTTCCGGGACAGCAACACTGAAGCTTTCTTT. It translates to CASSFRDSNTEAFF.

The chain couples TRBV7-6 to TRBJ1-1; D not certain. The CDR3 is made up of 13 amino acids. In germline, CDR1 is SGHVS, CDR2 FNYEAQ. Deletions cut 5 bases from V and 1 base from J, with 8 bases between. The chain's CDR3 is CASSQGPNTEAFF. CDR3 in DNA: TGTGCCAGCAGCCAAGGGCCGAACACTGAAGCTTTCTTT.

J is TRBJ1-4 and V is TRBV30, with D uncertain. The germline V gene encodes CDR1 GTSNPN and CDR2 SVGIG (reference sequence). With 5 bases removed from V and 3 bases from J, the gap between germline ends came to 7 bases. The CDR3 is 12 residues long. For the CDR3, the DNA is TGTGCCTGGGCCCCAGCTAATGAAAAACTGTTTTTT. It codes for CAWAPANEKLFF.

This clone has only a few counts. The rearrangement links TRBV7-9 to TRBJ1-5; 7 positions agree with TRBD1. The CDR3 extends over 17 amino acids. The V gene end was trimmed by 9 bases and the J gene end by 9 bases; junction bases not matched to a gene: 23. Germline CDR1 SEHNR, CDR2 FQNEAQ (reference sequence). Here the CDR3 DNA reads TGTGCCAGTCCCATCCCAGGGGGGGCCCCGTGGGGGAGGCCCCAGCATTTT. Amino acid sequence: CASPIPGGAPWGRPQHF.

The V and J genes are TRBV10-3 and TRBJ1-1; D is undetermined. Germline assignment: CDR1 ENHRY and CDR2 SYGVKD. Between the trimmed V and J ends, which lost 6 bases and 5 bases, there was a span of 16 bases. This CDR3 region has 14 residues. DNA for the CDR3: TGTGCCATCAGACCCGTCGATAGCTCGACTGAAGCTTTCTTT. Translation gives CAIRPVDSSTEAFF.

This rearrangement joins TRBV5-5 to TRBJ2-1, with D perhaps matching TRBD2 (7 bases). V gave up 0 bases and J gave up 9 bases, with 22 bases separating them. The germline V gene encodes CDR1 SGHKS and CDR2 YYEKEE (reference sequence). This CDR3 has 17 amino acids. CDR3 protein: CASSLGFGGAQLGEQFF. CDR3 DNA sequence: TGTGCCAGCAGCTTGGGGTTTGGGGGGGCGCAGCTGGGTGAGCAGTTCTTC.

The chain joins TRBV2 to TRBJ2-7; 8 bases match TRBD2. In germline, CDR1 is SNHLY, CDR2 FYNNEI. The CDR3 has 17 residues. The trim removed 0 bases at V and 0 bases at J, leaving 7 bases unmatched. The CDR3 spells CASSEALSGVFSYEQYF. CDR3 bases: TGTGCCAGCAGTGAAGCGCTTAGCGGGGTTTTCTCCTACGAGCAGTACTTC.

This clone has just a few counts. The chain carries TRBV6-5 and TRBJ1-1; perhaps TRBD1 as D (5 bases). CDR1 and CDR2 from the germline V gene are MNHEY and SVGAGI. V lost 7 bases and J lost 4, with 19 bases in between. The CDR3 sequence is 15 residues long. The CDR3 nucleotides read TGTGCCAGCAACGCTAGGGCAGGGTTGGGCACTGAAGCTTTCTTT. As protein: CASNARAGLGTEAFF.

This clone was found a few times. This chain uses TRBV20-1 with TRBJ1-2, with no clear D. There are 11 residues in the CDR3. Per the germline V gene, CDR1 is DFQATT and CDR2 is SNEGSKA (reference sequence). V was cut by 2 bases and J by 7 bases, with 8 bases left in between. The CDR3 protein is CSARSLAGYTF. The CDR3 coding sequence is TGCAGTGCTAGATCGCTAGCTGGCTACACCTTC.

This clone was seen a few times. The chain joins TRBV6-4 to TRBJ2-3; 8 bases fit TRBD2. The ends lost 6 bases at V and 4 bases at J; junction bases unmatched: 15. CDR1 is MRHNA and CDR2 is SNTAGT in the germline V gene. The CDR3 is 17 residues long. The CDR3 nucleotides are TGTGCCAGCAGCGACACGGGAAGCGGGGGCGATGCAGATACGCAGTATTTT. Translation gives CASSDTGSGGDADTQYF.

This chain uses TRBV4-3 with TRBJ2-5, with D unclear. Judging by the DNA end, TRBJ2-7 fits better; the J call may be wrong. CDR1 and CDR2 from the germline V gene are LGHNA and YSLEER. The CDR3 is made up of 15 amino acids. CDR3 sequence (DNA): TGCGCCAGCAGCCAAGAACTGGAAGTTACCTACGAGCAGTACTTC. Protein sequence: CASSQELEVTYEQYF.

This chain joins TRBV7-6 and TRBJ2-5, with 13 bases aligning to TRBD2. Trimming cost V 5 bases and J 1 base; bases outside gene matches: 13. The CDR3 runs 19 residues. Germline CDR1 and CDR2: SGHVS and FNYEAQ. CDR3: CASSTRPTSGGTFQETQYF. CDR3 DNA sequence: TGTGCCAGCAGCACACGACCGACTAGCGGGGGGACCTTCCAAGAGACCCAGTACTTC. The variable domain in full, with the rest retrieved from reference TRBV7-6 and TRBJ2-5, is GAGVSQSPRYKVTKRGQDVALRCDPISGHVSLYWYRQALGQGPEFLTYFNYEAQQDKSGLPNDRFSAERPEGSISTLTIQRTEQRDSAMYRCASSTRPTSGGTFQETQYFGPGTRLLVL.

The sample holds a few counts of this clone. The chain joins TRBV27 to TRBJ1-6; TRBD1 is a possible D gene (5 bases). CDR1 is MNHEY and CDR2 is SMNVEV in the germline V gene (reference sequence). V gave up 3 bases and J gave up 6 bases, with 9 bases separating them. This CDR3 contains 14 residues. CDR3 residues: CASSFRDVNSPLHF. The CDR3 nucleotides are TGTGCCAGCAGTTTCCGGGACGTTAATTCACCCCTCCACTTT.

The CDR3 region has the DNA TGTGCCAGCAGTTCCGCGGACGGCCTCTACAATGAGCAGTTCTTC. It translates to CASSSADGLYNEQFF. The chain uses TRBV6-5 and TRBJ2-1; no firm D call. V lost 4 bases and J lost 3, with 13 bases in between. Germline values: CDR1 MNHEY, CDR2 SVGAGI. CDR3 length: 15 residues.

The rearrangement joins TRBV6-5 to TRBJ2-5, with 7 bases identical to TRBD2. Germline V gene sequence: CDR1 MNHEY, CDR2 SVGAGI. CDR3 length: 13 residues. Trimming at V came to 5 bases and at J to 5 bases, leaving 5 bases not matched to a gene. In nucleotides, the CDR3 is TGTGCCAGCAGTACAACCGGGAGGGAGACCCAGTACTTC. It translates to CASSTTGRETQYF.

V and J are TRBV11-2 and TRBJ2-7; 10 nucleotides line up with TRBD2. In germline, CDR1 is SGHAT, CDR2 FQNNGV. The CDR3 runs to 14 residues. The V and J ends lost 2 bases and 6 bases, in that order; junction bases with no gene match: 4. The DNA for the CDR3 is TGTGCCAGCAGCTTATTAGCGGGGGGCTTCGAGCAGTACTTC. As protein: CASSLLAGGFEQYF.

This chain connects TRBV6-5 to TRBJ1-3; no clear D gene. Between the trimmed V and J ends, which lost 4 bases and 4 bases, there was a span of 17 bases. Germline V gene sequence: CDR1 MNHEY, CDR2 SVGAGI. The CDR3 length is 16 residues. The CDR3: CASSFLRFQEGNTIYF. Here the CDR3 DNA reads TGTGCCAGCAGTTTCCTCCGTTTCCAGGAGGGAAACACCATATATTTT.

The chain has TRBV18 and TRBJ2-7, with a weak D call TRBD2 (5 bases). The germline CDR1 and CDR2 sequences are KGHSH and LQKENI. The V end lost 2 bases, the J end lost 6 bases, and 14 bases lay between the germline ends. The CDR3 loop spans 14 amino acids. As DNA, the CDR3 is TGTGCCAGCTCACCAAGAGGGTCTACCCTCGAGCAGTACTTC. Translation gives CASSPRGSTLEQYF.